The present entry profiles one T cell receptor (beta chain) with its context. Repertoires were generated with immunoSEQ multiplex PCR, while TCRdb's copy carries only in-frame clones and drops some. This sample has about 48,000 clones; about 93% occur once, and the top ten carry about a quarter. Trimming pared 3 bases from V and 3 bases from J, leaving 10 bases between. This CDR3 is built from 14 residues. Germline CDR1 SGDLS, CDR2 YYNGEE. This sample was taken from a study of control samples from healthy donors and cancer patients. The specimen sequenced was PBMCs. This TCR was sampled from a woman in her fifties or sixties with head and neck cancer. The chain uses TRBV9 and TRBJ2-1; D is perhaps TRBD2 (6 bases). The CDR3 protein is CASSAWDFYNEQFF. The CDR3, as DNA: TGTGCCAGCAGCGCATGGGACTTCTACAATGAGCAGTTCTTC.